This TCR beta chain was sequenced in a study of T-cell memory formation after mild COVID-19. Broader study findings: Clones contracting day 15 to 85 were balanced CD4/CD8; later expanders leaned CD4+. Whether second-wave clones peaking at day 37 were SARS-CoV-2 specific went unconfirmed.

TCRdb processed the 5' RACE reads anew with MiXCR; each CDR3 protein has one entry. The sample shows around 450,000 distinct CDR3 sequences, 20% of them seen only once. The V end lost 5 bases, the J end lost 2 bases, and 11 bases lay between the germline ends. Germline CDR1 and CDR2: KGHDR and SFDVKD. This CDR3 has 14 residues. This clonotype occurred a few times. Its specificity is unknown. The sample consisted of PBMCs or a T cell subset sorted from them (not recorded which). The source is an adult woman who had mild COVID-19 (a few samples of this study predate the infection). Cell type and time point are not known. This chain uses TRBV24-1 with TRBJ2-5, with a tentative D call TRBD2 (6 bases). DNA of the CDR3: TGTGCCACCAGTGTTTCCGGGGGTCAAGAGACCCAGTACTTC. This encodes CATSVSGGQETQYF.